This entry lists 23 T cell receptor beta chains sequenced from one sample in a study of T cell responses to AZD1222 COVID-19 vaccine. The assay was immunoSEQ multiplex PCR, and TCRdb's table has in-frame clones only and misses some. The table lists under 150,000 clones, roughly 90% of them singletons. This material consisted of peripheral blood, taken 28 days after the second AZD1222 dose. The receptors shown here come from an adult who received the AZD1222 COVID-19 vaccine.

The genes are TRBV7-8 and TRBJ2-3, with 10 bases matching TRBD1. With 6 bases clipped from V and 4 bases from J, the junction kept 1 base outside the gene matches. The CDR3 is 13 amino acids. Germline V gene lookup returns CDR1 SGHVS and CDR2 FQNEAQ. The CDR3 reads CASSGTGADTQYF. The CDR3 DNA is TGTGCCAGCAGTGGGACAGGGGCAGATACGCAGTATTTT.

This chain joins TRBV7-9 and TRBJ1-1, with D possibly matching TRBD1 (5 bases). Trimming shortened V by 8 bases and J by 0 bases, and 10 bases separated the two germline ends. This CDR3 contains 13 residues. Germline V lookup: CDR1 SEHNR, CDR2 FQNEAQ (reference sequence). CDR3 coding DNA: TGTGCCAGCGGCAGGGAGATGAACACTGAAGCTTTCTTT. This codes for CASGREMNTEAFF.

The CDR3 spells CASREWLAVTDTQYF. CDR3 sequence (DNA): TGTGCCAGCAGAGAATGGCTAGCGGTGACAGATACGCAGTATTTT. J is TRBJ2-3 and V is TRBV2; 7 bases line up with TRBD2. This CDR3 contains 15 residues. V was clipped by 6 bases and J by 3 bases; unmatched bases: 9. Germline CDR1 is SNHLY and CDR2 is FYNNEI.

The CDR3 nucleotides read TGTGCCAGCACCATCGGGAATTATGGCTACACCTTC. Its translation: CASTIGNYGYTF. This chain uses TRBV12-3 or TRBV12-4 with TRBJ1-2; D is unclear. Trimming took off 7 bases at V and 5 bases at J, with 11 bases between the two ends. The CDR3 sequence is 12 residues long.

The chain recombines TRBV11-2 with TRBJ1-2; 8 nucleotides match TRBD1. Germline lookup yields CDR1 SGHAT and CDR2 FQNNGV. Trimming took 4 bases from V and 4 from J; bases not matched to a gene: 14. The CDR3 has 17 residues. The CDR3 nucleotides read TGTGCCAGCAGCTCCCTCCCCGGACAGGGTAGAGGCTATGGCTACACCTTC. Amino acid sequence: CASSSLPGQGRGYGYTF.

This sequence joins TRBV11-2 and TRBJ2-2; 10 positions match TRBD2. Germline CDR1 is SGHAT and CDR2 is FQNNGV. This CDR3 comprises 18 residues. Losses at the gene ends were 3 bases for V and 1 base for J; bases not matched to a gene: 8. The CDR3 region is CASSFFLRLAGNTGELFF. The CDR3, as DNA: TGTGCCAGCAGCTTCTTTCTTAGACTAGCGGGGAACACCGGGGAGCTGTTTTTT.

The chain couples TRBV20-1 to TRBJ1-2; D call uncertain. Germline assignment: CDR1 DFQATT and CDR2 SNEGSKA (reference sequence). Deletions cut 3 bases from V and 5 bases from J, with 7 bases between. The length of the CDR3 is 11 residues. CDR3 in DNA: TGCAGTGCTAGTACCACATATGGCTACACCTTC. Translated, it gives CSASTTYGYTF.

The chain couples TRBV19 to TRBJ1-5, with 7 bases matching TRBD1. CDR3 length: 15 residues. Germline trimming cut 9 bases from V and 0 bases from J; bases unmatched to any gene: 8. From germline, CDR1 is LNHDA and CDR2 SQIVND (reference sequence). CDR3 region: CASLGTDNSNQPQHF. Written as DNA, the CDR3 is TGTGCCAGCCTCGGGACAGATAATAGCAATCAGCCCCAGCATTTT.

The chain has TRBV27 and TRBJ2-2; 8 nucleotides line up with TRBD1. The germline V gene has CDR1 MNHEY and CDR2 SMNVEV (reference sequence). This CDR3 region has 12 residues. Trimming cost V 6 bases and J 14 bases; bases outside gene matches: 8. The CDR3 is CASSALGTGLFF. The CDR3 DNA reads TGTGCCAGCAGCGCACTTGGGACAGGTCTGTTTTTT.

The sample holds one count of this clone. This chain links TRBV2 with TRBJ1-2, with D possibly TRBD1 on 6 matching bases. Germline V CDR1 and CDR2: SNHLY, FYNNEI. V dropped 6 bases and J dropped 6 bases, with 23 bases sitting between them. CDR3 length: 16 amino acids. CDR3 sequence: CASSLKGVLRRDGYTF. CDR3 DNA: TGTGCCAGCAGCCTAAAGGGGGTACTCCGTCGGGATGGCTACACCTTC.

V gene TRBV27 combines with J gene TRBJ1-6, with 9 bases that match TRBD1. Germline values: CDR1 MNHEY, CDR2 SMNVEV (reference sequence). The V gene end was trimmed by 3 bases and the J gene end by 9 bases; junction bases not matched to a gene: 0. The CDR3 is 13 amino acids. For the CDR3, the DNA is TGTGCCAGCAGTTTGGACAGGGGTTCACCCCTCCACTTT. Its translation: CASSLDRGSPLHF.

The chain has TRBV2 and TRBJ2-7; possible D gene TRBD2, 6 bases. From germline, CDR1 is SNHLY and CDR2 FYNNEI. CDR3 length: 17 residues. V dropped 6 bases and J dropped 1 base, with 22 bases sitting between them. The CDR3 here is CASSHSPWRDWSYEQYF. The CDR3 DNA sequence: TGTGCCAGCAGCCACTCCCCCTGGCGGGATTGGTCCTACGAGCAGTACTTC.

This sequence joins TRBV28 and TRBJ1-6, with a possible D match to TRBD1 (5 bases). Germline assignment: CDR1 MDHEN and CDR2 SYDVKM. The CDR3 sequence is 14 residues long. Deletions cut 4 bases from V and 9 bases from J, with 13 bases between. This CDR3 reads CASSWGRGGSPLHF. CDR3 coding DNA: TGTGCCAGCAGTTGGGGGAGGGGCGGTTCACCCCTCCACTTT.

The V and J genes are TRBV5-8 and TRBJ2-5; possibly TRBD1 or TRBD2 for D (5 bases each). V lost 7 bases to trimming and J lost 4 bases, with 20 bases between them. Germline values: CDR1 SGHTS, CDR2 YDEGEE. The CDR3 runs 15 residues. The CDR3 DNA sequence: TGTGCCAGCGGCCAGGGAGTAGGAGGTACAGAGACCCAGTACTTC. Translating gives CASGQGVGGTETQYF.

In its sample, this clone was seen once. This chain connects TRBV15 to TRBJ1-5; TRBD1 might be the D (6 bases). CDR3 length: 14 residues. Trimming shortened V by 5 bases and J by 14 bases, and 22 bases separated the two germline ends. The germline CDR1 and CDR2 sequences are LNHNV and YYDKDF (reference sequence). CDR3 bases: TGTGCCACCAGCGGAAAGACACCGGGACACCTCGAGCATTTT. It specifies CATSGKTPGHLEHF. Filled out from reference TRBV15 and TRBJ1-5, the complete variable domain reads DAMVIQNPRYQVTQFGKPVTLSCSQTLNHNVMYWYQQKSSQAPKLLFHYYDKDFNNEADTPDNFQSRRPNTSFCFLDIRSPGLGDTAMYLCATSGKTPGHLEHFGDGTRLSIL.

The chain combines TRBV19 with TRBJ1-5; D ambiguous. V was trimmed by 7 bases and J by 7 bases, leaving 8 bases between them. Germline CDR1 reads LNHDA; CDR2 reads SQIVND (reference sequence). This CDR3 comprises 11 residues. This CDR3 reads CASKWGQPQHF. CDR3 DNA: TGTGCCAGTAAATGGGGACAGCCCCAGCATTTT.

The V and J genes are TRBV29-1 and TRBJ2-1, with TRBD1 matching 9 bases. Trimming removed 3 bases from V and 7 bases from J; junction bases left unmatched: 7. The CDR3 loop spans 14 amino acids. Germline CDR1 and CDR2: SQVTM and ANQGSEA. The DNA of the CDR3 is TGCAGCGTTGACTCACTACAGGGGGCAAATGAGCAGTTCTTC. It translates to CSVDSLQGANEQFF.

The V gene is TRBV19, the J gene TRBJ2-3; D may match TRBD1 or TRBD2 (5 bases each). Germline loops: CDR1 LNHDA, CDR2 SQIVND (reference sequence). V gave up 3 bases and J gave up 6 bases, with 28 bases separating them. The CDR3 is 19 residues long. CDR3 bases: TGTGCCAGTAGTATGGGGGTCGGGGCGGTGCTGATCCGGAGGGATACGCAGTATTTT. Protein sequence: CASSMGVGAVLIRRDTQYF.

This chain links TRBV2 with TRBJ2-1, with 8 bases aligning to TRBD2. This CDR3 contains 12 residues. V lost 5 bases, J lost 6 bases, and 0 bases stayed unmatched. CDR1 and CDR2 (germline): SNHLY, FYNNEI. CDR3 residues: CASSSGSNEQFF. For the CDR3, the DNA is TGTGCCAGCAGTAGCGGGAGCAATGAGCAGTTCTTC.

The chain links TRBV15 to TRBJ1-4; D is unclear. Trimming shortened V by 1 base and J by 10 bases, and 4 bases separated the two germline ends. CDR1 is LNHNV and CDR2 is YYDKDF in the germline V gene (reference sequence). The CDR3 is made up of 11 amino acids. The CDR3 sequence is CATSRGAKLFF. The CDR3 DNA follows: TGTGCCACCAGCAGAGGCGCAAAACTGTTTTTT.

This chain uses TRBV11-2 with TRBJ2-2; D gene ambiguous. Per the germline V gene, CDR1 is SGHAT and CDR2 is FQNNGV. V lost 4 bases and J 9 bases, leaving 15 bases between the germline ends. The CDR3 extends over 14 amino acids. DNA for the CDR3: TGTGCCAGCAGCTCCGTCCGAGGAAGGAGGGAGCTGTTTTTT. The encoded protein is CASSSVRGRRELFF.

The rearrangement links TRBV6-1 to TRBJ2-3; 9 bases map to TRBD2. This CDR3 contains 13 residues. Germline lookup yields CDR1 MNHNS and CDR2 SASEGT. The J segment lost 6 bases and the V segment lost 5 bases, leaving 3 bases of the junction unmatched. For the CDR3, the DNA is TGTGCCAGCAGTTATGCGGGAGGGGATACGCAGTATTTT. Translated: CASSYAGGDTQYF.

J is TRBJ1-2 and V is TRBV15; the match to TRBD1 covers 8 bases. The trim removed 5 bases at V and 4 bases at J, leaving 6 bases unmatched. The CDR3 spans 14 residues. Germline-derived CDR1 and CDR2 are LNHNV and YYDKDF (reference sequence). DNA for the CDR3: TGTGCCACCAGCGAGGACAGGGCCGGCTATGGCTACACCTTC. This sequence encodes CATSEDRAGYGYTF.